The clone carrying this T cell receptor (beta chain) showed up just a few times. The antigen remains unidentified. This entry comes from a study of T-cell memory formation after mild COVID-19. This CDR3 has 14 amino acids. The ends were cut back, 8 bases at V and 3 bases at J, with 16 bases in the middle. CDR1 is MNHEY, CDR2 SVGEGT, per germline. With constant-segment primers, 5'RACE yielded cDNA libraries of TCR alpha and TCR beta that carried sample barcodes and UMIs. TCRdb reprocessed the 5' RACE reads via MiXCR and lists one record per CDR3 protein. The sample lists 400,000 to 500,000 distinct CDR3 sequences; roughly 18% were seen once. Regarding the study as a whole: The CD4+ clones that contracted clustered mainly within CM and EM, and the CD8+ clones concentrated in EMRA. Contracting clones from day 15 to 85 had balanced CD4/CD8; later expanders favoured CD4+. Second-wave clones with a day 37 peak had unconfirmed SARS-CoV-2 specificity.

This TCR came from a man younger than 35 who had mild COVID-19 (a few samples of this study predate the infection). Cell type and time point are not known. Sequenced: PBMCs or a T cell subset sorted from them (not recorded which). The chain links TRBV6-2 or TRBV6-3 to TRBJ1-2; D is undetermined. CDR3 loop: CASSSSTAYYGYTF. As DNA, the CDR3 is TGTGCCAGCTCCTCGTCGACCGCTTACTATGGCTACACCTTC.